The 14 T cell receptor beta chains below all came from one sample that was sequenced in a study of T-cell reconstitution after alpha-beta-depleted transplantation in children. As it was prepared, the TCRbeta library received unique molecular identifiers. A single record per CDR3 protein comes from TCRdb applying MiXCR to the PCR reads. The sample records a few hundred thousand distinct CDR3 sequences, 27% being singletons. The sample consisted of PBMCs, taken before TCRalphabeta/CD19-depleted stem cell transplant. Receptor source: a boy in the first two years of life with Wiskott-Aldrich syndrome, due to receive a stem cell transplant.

CDR3 sequence reads: CAQTGGGNQPQHF. CDR3 in DNA: TGTGCCCAGACGGGTGGGGGCAATCAGCCCCAGCATTTT. The J gene is TRBJ1-5, the V gene TRBV19; the D is unclear. The length of the CDR3 is 13 residues. Per germline, CDR1 LNHDA and CDR2 SQIVND (reference sequence). Trimming left V 11 bases short and J 2 bases short, with 13 bases between.

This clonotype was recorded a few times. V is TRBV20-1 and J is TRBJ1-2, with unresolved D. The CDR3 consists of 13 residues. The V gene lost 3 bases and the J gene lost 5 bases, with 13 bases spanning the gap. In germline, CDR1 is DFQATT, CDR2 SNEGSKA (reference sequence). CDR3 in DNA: TGCAGTGCTAGCTCCTCGTACCTATATGGCTACACCTTC. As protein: CSASSSYLYGYTF.

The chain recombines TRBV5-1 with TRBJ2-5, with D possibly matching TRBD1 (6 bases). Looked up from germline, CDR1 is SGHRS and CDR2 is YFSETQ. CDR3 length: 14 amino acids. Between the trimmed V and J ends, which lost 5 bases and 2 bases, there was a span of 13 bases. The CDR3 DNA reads TGCGCCAGCAGACCACAGGGCATTCAAGAGACCCAGTACTTC. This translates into CASRPQGIQETQYF.

For the CDR3, the DNA is TGTGCCAGCAGCCAAGATAACAGGGGCGGTGAGCAGTTCTTC. Translated, it gives CASSQDNRGGEQFF. The rearrangement joins TRBV4-2 to TRBJ2-1; TRBD1 matches at 7 bases. CDR1 is LGHNA, CDR2 YNFKEQ, per germline. With 0 bases clipped from V and 9 bases from J, the junction kept 5 bases outside the gene matches. The CDR3 extends over 14 amino acids.

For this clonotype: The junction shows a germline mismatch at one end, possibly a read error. The CDR3 region is CASNLQGYNSPLHF. DNA for the CDR3: TGTGCCAGCAATTTACAGGGATACAATTCACCCCTCCACTTT. The chain has TRBV12-3 or TRBV12-4 and TRBJ1-6; D perhaps matches TRBD1 (6 bases). This CDR3 is 14 amino acids long.

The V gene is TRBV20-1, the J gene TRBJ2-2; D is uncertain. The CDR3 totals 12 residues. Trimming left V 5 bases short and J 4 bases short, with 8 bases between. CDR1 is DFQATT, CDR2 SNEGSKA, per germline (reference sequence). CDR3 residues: CSAGPPTGELFF. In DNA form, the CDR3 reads TGCAGTGCTGGACCCCCCACCGGGGAGCTGTTTTTT.

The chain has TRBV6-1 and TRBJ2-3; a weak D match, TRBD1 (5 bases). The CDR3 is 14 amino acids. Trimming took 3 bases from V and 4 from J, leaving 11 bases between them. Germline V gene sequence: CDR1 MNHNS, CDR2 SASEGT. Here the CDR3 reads CASSDMVGADTQYF. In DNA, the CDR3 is TGTGCCAGCAGTGACATGGTAGGGGCAGATACGCAGTATTTT.

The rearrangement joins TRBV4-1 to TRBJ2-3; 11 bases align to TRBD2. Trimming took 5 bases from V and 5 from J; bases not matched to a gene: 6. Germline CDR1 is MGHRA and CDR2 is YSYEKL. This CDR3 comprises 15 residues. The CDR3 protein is CASSDNGLAGDTQYF. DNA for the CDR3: TGCGCCAGCAGCGACAATGGACTAGCGGGAGATACGCAGTATTTT.

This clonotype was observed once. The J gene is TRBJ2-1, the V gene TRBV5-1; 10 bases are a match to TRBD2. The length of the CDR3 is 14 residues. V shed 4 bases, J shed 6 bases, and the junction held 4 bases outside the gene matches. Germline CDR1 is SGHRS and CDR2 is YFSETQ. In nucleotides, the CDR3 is TGCGCCAGCAGCGGCGGACTAGCGGCCAATGAGCAGTTCTTC. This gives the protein CASSGGLAANEQFF.

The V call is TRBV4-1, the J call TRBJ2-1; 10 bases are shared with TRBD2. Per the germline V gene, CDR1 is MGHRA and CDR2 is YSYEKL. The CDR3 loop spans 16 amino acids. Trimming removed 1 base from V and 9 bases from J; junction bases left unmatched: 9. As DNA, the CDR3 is TGCGCCAGCAGCCAAGTCTGGGCTAGCGGGAGTAGTGAGCAGTTCTTC. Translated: CASSQVWASGSSEQFF.

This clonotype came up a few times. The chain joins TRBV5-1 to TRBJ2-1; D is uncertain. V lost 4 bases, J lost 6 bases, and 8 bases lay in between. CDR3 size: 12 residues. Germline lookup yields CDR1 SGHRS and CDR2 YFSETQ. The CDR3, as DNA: TGCGCCAGCAGCACGGGCCTCAATGAGCAGTTCTTC. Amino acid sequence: CASSTGLNEQFF.

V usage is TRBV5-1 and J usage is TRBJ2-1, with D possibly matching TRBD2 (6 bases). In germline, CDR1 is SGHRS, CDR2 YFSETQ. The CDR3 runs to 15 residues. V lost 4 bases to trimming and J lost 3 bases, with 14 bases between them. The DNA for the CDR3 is TGCGCCAGCAGCGTGTCGGGAGCTCACTACAATGAGCAGTTCTTC. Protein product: CASSVSGAHYNEQFF.

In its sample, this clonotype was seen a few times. The CDR3 DNA is TGTGCCAGCAGTTTTCGCGCCTTTGGTGAAGCTTTCTTT. It codes for CASSFRAFGEAFF. The chain carries TRBV27 and TRBJ1-1; D call uncertain. The CDR3 is made up of 13 amino acids. Trimming shortened V by 3 bases and J by 7 bases, and 12 bases separated the two germline ends. The germline V gene encodes CDR1 MNHEY and CDR2 SMNVEV (reference sequence).

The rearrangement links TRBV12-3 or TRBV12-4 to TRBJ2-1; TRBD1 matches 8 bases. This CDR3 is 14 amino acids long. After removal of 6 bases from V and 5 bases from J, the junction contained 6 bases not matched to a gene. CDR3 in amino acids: CASRPGQANNEQFF. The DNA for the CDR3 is TGTGCCAGCAGGCCGGGACAGGCCAACAATGAGCAGTTCTTC.